The 2 T cell receptor beta chains given below trace back to one sample, sequenced in a study of blood T cell repertoires in COVID-19. Clones were read by immunoSEQ multiplex PCR, and TCRdb kept only the in-frame ones, dropping some. This table holds 56,000 or so clones, 80% to 95% found once. Source material: peripheral blood. The receptors were gathered from a man aged 45-65 years with active COVID-19.

The chain recombines TRBV9 with TRBJ2-1; D is perhaps TRBD2 (7 bases). CDR3 size: 16 residues. V dropped 4 bases and J dropped 4 bases, with 18 bases sitting between them. Germline CDR1 and CDR2: SGDLS and YYNGEE. In nucleotides, the CDR3 is TGTGCCAGCAGCCAAGGGGGGGCACTGGGGTACAATGAGCAGTTCTTC. Amino acid sequence: CASSQGGALGYNEQFF.

The rearrangement links TRBV18 to TRBJ1-3, with a possible D match to TRBD1 (6 bases). V shed 2 bases and J shed 4 bases, with 9 bases lying between them. The CDR3 loop spans 14 amino acids. Germline V CDR1 and CDR2: KGHSH, LQKENI. CDR3 amino acids: CASSPNRAGNTIYF. DNA for the CDR3: TGTGCCAGCTCACCAAACAGGGCCGGAAACACCATATATTTT.